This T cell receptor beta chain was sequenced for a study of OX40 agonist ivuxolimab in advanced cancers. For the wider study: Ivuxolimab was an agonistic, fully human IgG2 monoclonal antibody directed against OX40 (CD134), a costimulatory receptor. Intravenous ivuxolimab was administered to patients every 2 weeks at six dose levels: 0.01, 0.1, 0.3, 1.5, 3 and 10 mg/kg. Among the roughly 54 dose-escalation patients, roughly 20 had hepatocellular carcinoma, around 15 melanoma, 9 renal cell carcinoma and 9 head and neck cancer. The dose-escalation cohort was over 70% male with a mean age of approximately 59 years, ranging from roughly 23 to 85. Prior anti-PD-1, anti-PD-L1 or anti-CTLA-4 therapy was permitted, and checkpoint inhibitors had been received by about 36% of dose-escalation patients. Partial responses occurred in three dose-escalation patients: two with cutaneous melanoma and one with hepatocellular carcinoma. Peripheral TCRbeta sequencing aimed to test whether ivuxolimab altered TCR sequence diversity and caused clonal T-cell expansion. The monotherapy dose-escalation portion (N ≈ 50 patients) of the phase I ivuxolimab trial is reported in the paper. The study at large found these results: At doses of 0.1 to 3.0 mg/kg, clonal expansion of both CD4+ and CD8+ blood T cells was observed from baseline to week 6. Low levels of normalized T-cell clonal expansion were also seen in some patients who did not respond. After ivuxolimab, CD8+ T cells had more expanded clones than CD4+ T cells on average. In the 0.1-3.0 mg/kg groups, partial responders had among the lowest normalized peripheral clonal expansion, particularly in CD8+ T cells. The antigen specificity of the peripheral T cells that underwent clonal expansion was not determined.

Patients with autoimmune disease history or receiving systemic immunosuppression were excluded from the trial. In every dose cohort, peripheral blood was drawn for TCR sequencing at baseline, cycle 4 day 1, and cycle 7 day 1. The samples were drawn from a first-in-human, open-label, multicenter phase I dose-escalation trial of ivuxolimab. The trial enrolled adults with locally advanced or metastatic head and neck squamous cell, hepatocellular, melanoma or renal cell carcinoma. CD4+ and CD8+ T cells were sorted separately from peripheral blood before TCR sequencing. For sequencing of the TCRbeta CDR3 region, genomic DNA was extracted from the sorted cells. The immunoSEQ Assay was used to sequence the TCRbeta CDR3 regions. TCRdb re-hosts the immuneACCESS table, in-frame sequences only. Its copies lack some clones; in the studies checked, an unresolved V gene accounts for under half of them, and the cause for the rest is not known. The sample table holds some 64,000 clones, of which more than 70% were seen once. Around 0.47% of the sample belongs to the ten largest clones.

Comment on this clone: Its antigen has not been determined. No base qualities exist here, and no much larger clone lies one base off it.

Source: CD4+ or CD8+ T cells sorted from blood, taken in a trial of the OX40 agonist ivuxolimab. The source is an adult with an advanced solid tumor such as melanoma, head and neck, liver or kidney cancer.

The CDR3 loop reads CAGQGKYF. The DNA sequence is TGTGCCGGACAGGGGAAGTACTTC. This receptor chain uses TRBV25-1 and TRBJ2-5; 9 junctional bases match TRBD1. The CDR3 starts with the cysteine, ends with the phenylalanine, and has 8 residues. Here the CDR3 DNA is all that survives: 24 bases in frame from base 1. Germline trimming: 11 bases from V, 12 bases from J; junction bases outside gene matches: 1. CDR1 and CDR2 are drawn from the germline V gene: MGHDK, SYGVNS.